This TCR beta chain was profiled in a study of T cell responses to AZD1222 COVID-19 vaccine. Data came from immunoSEQ multiplex PCR; TCRdb stores just in-frame clones and leaves some out. The table has roughly 160,000 clones, 85% to 90% seen once. As regards this clone: Its antigen remains unidentified.

V lost 3 bases and J lost 0, with 13 bases in between. The CDR3 runs to 16 residues. Germline CDR1 LGHDT, CDR2 YNNKEL (reference sequence). Study findings and constraints: In a largely white British group with more females than males, clonal diversity was possibly underestimated.

The rearrangement joins TRBV3-1 (or the pseudogene TRBV3-2) to TRBJ2-3; a possible D gene is TRBD1 (5 bases). The sequence was collected from an adult in good health. Sequences were derived from peripheral blood, sampled on day 0 of AZD1222 vaccination. CDR3 sequence: CASSHDRISSTDTQYF. CDR3 nucleotides: TGTGCCAGCAGCCACGACAGAATTTCTAGCACAGATACGCAGTATTTT.